The 29 T cell receptor beta chains below were found in one sample sequenced in a study of CD8 T cells in Susac syndrome (dated by TCRdb to the late 2010s). Preparation of the library involved the immunoSEQ multiplex PCR assay. RNA was extracted with the RNeasy kit and about 0.5 to 1 ug was reverse transcribed using random hexamers. TCRdb ran its own pipeline on the public reads, namely fastp trimming at Q25 and MiXCR clone calling, and kept in-frame beta chains. Merged by CDR3 protein, the rows form single entries marked with the most common genes and DNA. The sample table lists approximately 210,000 distinct CDR3 sequences, approximately 94% of them with a count of one. Of the sample, 0.15% to 0.2% is held by the ten largest clones. The specimen sequenced was CD4+ T cells from PBMCs. These receptors came from a human donor with Susac syndrome.

V usage is TRBV5-1 and J usage is TRBJ1-1; a possible D gene is TRBD1 (6 bases). CDR3 length: 16 amino acids. V was pared by 0 bases and J by 2 bases, with 14 bases between. The germline gives CDR1 SGHRS, CDR2 YFSETQ. The CDR3 protein is CASSLAPGDGNTEAFF. The CDR3 DNA reads TGCGCCAGCAGCTTGGCTCCAGGGGATGGAAACACTGAAGCTTTCTTT.

This clonotype was detected only once. The chain combines TRBV6-5 with TRBJ2-1, with 7 bases fitting TRBD2. The V and J ends lost 4 bases and 5 bases, in that order; junction bases with no gene match: 8. This CDR3 has 15 amino acids. The germline V gene has CDR1 MNHEY and CDR2 SVGAGI. CDR3 nucleotides: TGTGCCAGCAGTTCCCGGGGACTACCTGACAATGAGCAGTTCTTC. Translation gives CASSSRGLPDNEQFF.

This chain joins TRBV24-1 and TRBJ2-5; 7 bases match TRBD1. The CDR3 contains 15 residues. The junction had 7 bases not matched to a gene; V was cut back by 4 bases and J by 3 bases. Germline V gene lookup returns CDR1 KGHDR and CDR2 SFDVKD. The CDR3 sequence: CATSDPAGTEETQYF. The CDR3 DNA follows: TGTGCCACCAGTGACCCCGCCGGGACAGAAGAGACCCAGTACTTC.

This clonotype was seen only a few times. The DNA for the CDR3 is TGTGCCTGGAACCACCTTTCCTCAGATACGCAGTATTTT. Protein product: CAWNHLSSDTQYF. The gene calls are TRBV30 and TRBJ2-3, with no clear D. Germline assignment: CDR1 GTSNPN and CDR2 SVGIG (reference sequence). V was clipped by 4 bases and J by 4 bases, with 12 bases between them. The CDR3 has 13 amino acids. Looking up the rest from reference TRBV30 and TRBJ2-3 gives the full variable domain: SQTIHQWPATLVQPVGSPLSLECTVEGTSNPNLYWYRQAAGRGLQLLFYSVGIGQISSEVPQNLSASRPQDRQFILSSKKLLLSDSGFYLCAWNHLSSDTQYFGPGTRLTVL.

The V call is TRBV6-1, the J call TRBJ2-1; TRBD2 matches at 11 bases. From germline, CDR1 is MNHNS and CDR2 SASEGT. V shed 4 bases, J shed 6 bases, and the junction held 5 bases outside the gene matches. CDR3 size: 15 residues. Written as DNA, the CDR3 is TGTGCCAGCAGTGGCCTAGCGGGGGGCCCCAATGAGCAGTTCTTC. This gives the protein CASSGLAGGPNEQFF.

The sample holds one count of this clonotype. This CDR3 reads CASSHLDSQNSPLHF. In DNA, the CDR3 is TGCGCCAGCAGCCATCTGGACAGCCAGAATTCACCCCTCCACTTT. The chain couples TRBV5-1 to TRBJ1-6; maybe TRBD1 (6 bases). Germline CDR1 and CDR2: SGHRS and YFSETQ. The CDR3 has 15 residues. Trimming stripped 4 bases from V and 7 bases from J, with 15 bases between.

This chain uses TRBV12-3 or TRBV12-4 with TRBJ1-1, with 10 bases lining up with TRBD1. Trimming removed 1 base from V and 6 bases from J; junction bases left unmatched: 5. The CDR3 spans 15 residues. CDR3 DNA: TGTGCCAGCAGTTTAGTCCGGGACAGGGGCTCTGAAGCTTTCTTT. Translated, it gives CASSLVRDRGSEAFF.

V gene TRBV19 combines with J gene TRBJ2-2, with 9 bases lining up with TRBD2. Trimming took 5 bases from V and 6 from J; bases not matched to a gene: 16. The germline CDR1 and CDR2 sequences are LNHDA and SQIVND (reference sequence). There are 18 residues in the CDR3. CDR3 in amino acids: CASSPRRASGDRAGELFF. The CDR3 DNA reads TGTGCCAGTAGTCCCCGCCGGGCTAGCGGGGACCGGGCCGGGGAGCTGTTTTTT.

A single count supports this clonotype. The chain is built from TRBV20-1 and TRBJ2-4; TRBD2 matches 12 bases. The junction had 9 bases not matched to a gene; V was cut back by 0 bases and J by 0 bases. Germline V lookup: CDR1 DFQATT, CDR2 SNEGSKA (reference sequence). The CDR3 is 19 amino acids. CDR3 sequence reads: CSARDPSGGAGLAKNIQYF. In DNA form, the CDR3 reads TGCAGTGCTAGAGACCCTAGCGGGGGGGCCGGACTAGCCAAAAACATTCAGTACTTC.

The rearrangement uses TRBV30 and TRBJ1-2; D might be TRBD1 (6 bases). The CDR3 totals 12 residues. The germline gives CDR1 GTSNPN, CDR2 SVGIG (reference sequence). Trimming left V 6 bases short and J 7 bases short, with 15 bases between. CDR3 sequence reads: CACSRGTSGYTF. CDR3 in DNA: TGTGCCTGTTCAAGGGGGACGTCTGGCTACACCTTC.

This chain joins TRBV20-1 and TRBJ1-5, with D unclear. The CDR3 length is 14 residues. CDR1 DFQATT and CDR2 SNEGSKA come from the germline V gene (reference sequence). Trimming cost V 2 bases and J 4 bases, with 12 bases left between them. The DNA of the CDR3 is TGCAGTGCTAGATCCGGGAGTAGTAATCAGCCCCAGCATTTT. It is translated as CSARSGSSNQPQHF.

The chain joins TRBV2 to TRBJ1-2; D unclear. V was trimmed by 6 bases and J by 8 bases, leaving 7 bases between them. This CDR3 comprises 10 residues. Germline lookup yields CDR1 SNHLY and CDR2 FYNNEI. The chain's CDR3 is CASRQRGYTF. CDR3 nucleotide sequence: TGTGCCAGCAGGCAGAGAGGCTACACCTTC.

This chain joins TRBV20-1 and TRBJ1-5; D is perhaps TRBD1 (5 bases). V lost 6 bases to trimming and J lost 4 bases, with 13 bases between them. The CDR3 consists of 13 residues. Germline values: CDR1 DFQATT, CDR2 SNEGSKA (reference sequence). For the CDR3, the DNA is TGCAGTGCCCAGACAGCGTATAATCAGCCCCAGCATTTT. This codes for CSAQTAYNQPQHF.

The chain is built from TRBV14 and TRBJ2-2, with 8 nucleotides matching TRBD2. This CDR3 has 16 residues. Germline loops: CDR1 SGHDN, CDR2 FVKESK. V shed 4 bases, J shed 6 bases, and the junction held 10 bases outside the gene matches. Here the CDR3 reads CASSPGGRVGAGELFF. CDR3 nucleotides: TGTGCCAGCAGCCCGGGAGGGCGGGTAGGAGCCGGGGAGCTGTTTTTT.

The V gene is TRBV5-1, the J gene TRBJ2-7, with D perhaps given as TRBD1 or TRBD2 (5 bases each). Looked up from germline, CDR1 is SGHRS and CDR2 is YFSETQ. The V end was cut by 4 bases, the J end by 9 bases, with 17 bases between. This CDR3 is built from 13 residues. CDR3 nucleotide sequence: TGCGCCAGCAGCGAGGGGCGATTTAGCTCGCAGTACTTC. This gives the protein CASSEGRFSSQYF.

The V gene is TRBV9, the J gene TRBJ1-1; D gene ambiguous. Germline-derived CDR1 and CDR2 are SGDLS and YYNGEE. Trimming removed 3 bases at V and 4 bases at J, with 13 bases between. The CDR3 contains 14 residues. The CDR3 DNA reads as TGTGCCAGCAGCGCCGCTCCGGGGTCCACTGAAGCTTTCTTT. The encoded protein is CASSAAPGSTEAFF.

The chain has TRBV29-1 and TRBJ1-1; 10 bases are shared with TRBD1. The CDR3 has 13 residues. Germline CDR1 and CDR2: SQVTM and ANQGSEA. The V gene end was trimmed by 7 bases and the J gene end by 8 bases; junction bases not matched to a gene: 10. DNA of the CDR3: TGCAGCGGGGACAGGGGTGTTTCCGGGGAAGCTTTCTTT. Translated: CSGDRGVSGEAFF.

The chain has TRBV9 and TRBJ2-6; 7 bases fit TRBD1. The germline gives CDR1 SGDLS, CDR2 YYNGEE. CDR3 length: 17 residues. V was clipped by 3 bases and J by 4 bases; unmatched bases: 10. The CDR3, as DNA: TGTGCCAGCAGCGCGACAGGGACGTGGGGGGGGGCCAACGTCCTGACTTTC. This sequence encodes CASSATGTWGGANVLTF.

The chain combines TRBV5-4 with TRBJ1-6; no firm D call. This CDR3 is built from 14 residues. Trimming took off 5 bases at V and 6 bases at J, with 12 bases between the two ends. The germline V gene has CDR1 SGHNT and CDR2 YYREEE (reference sequence). Here the CDR3 DNA reads TGTGCCAGCAGATATCTCGGCAGTAATTCACCCCTCCACTTT. Residues: CASRYLGSNSPLHF.

The V and J genes are TRBV5-1 and TRBJ1-6; D not resolved. With 5 bases removed from V and 7 bases from J, the gap between germline ends came to 10 bases. CDR3 length: 13 amino acids. Germline V lookup: CDR1 SGHRS, CDR2 YFSETQ. In DNA form, the CDR3 reads TGCGCCAGCAGGATCGACGGAAATTCACCCCTCCACTTT. This encodes CASRIDGNSPLHF.

The chain couples TRBV27 to TRBJ2-7; D remains ambiguous. The CDR3 is made up of 14 amino acids. Trimming pared 3 bases from V and 1 base from J, leaving 10 bases between. CDR1 is MNHEY, CDR2 SMNVEV, per germline (reference sequence). The CDR3 nucleotides read TGTGCCAGCAGTTTGGTGGGATCTTCCTACGAGCAGTACTTC. It is translated as CASSLVGSSYEQYF.

This chain connects TRBV4-3 to TRBJ1-1; D call uncertain. Trimming left V 4 bases short and J 1 base short, with 10 bases between. This CDR3 is built from 14 residues. Germline CDR1 is LGHNA and CDR2 is YSLEER. CDR3 region: CASSRDGKNTEAFF. CDR3 DNA: TGCGCCAGCAGCCGAGACGGAAAGAACACTGAAGCTTTCTTT.

The rearrangement joins TRBV11-2 to TRBJ1-5; 8 nucleotides agree with TRBD1. The CDR3 covers 15 residues. The ends lost 5 bases at V and 4 bases at J; junction bases unmatched: 7. The germline V gene encodes CDR1 SGHAT and CDR2 FQNNGV. In DNA form, the CDR3 reads TGTGCCAGCAGCACCGGACAGGGTTGGAATCAGCCCCAGCATTTT. This encodes CASSTGQGWNQPQHF.

The chain employs TRBV19 and TRBJ2-2, with D unresolved. The CDR3 is 15 amino acids. Per germline, CDR1 LNHDA and CDR2 SQIVND (reference sequence). The V gene lost 5 bases and the J gene lost 0 bases, with 10 bases spanning the gap. CDR3 sequence (DNA): TGTGCCAGTAGTTCAGAGATATCGAACACCGGGGAGCTGTTTTTT. Translating it yields CASSSEISNTGELFF.

The V call is TRBV20-1, the J call TRBJ1-1, with a weak D call TRBD1 (5 bases). The length of the CDR3 is 14 residues. Germline loops: CDR1 DFQATT, CDR2 SNEGSKA (reference sequence). The V end was cut by 3 bases, the J end by 5 bases, with 16 bases between. The CDR3 region has the DNA TGCAGTGCTAGCCCCCCCGAGGGACGAACTGAAGCTTTCTTT. It yields the protein CSASPPEGRTEAFF.

The genes are TRBV7-9 and TRBJ1-6; unclear D gene. Germline loops: CDR1 SEHNR, CDR2 FQNEAQ (reference sequence). CDR3 size: 14 residues. The ends were cut back, 1 base at V and 8 bases at J, with 9 bases in the middle. The CDR3, as DNA: TGTGCCAGCAGCTTAGGGGCCGCGCATTCACCCCTCCACTTT. Translation: CASSLGAAHSPLHF.

The gene calls are TRBV10-3 and TRBJ2-1; D might be TRBD2 (7 bases). The CDR3 consists of 14 residues. CDR1 ENHRY and CDR2 SYGVKD come from the germline V gene. V was clipped by 7 bases and J by 4 bases, with 14 bases between them. CDR3 loop: CAIMAGGAYNEQFF. In DNA, the CDR3 is TGTGCCATCATGGCTGGGGGGGCTTACAATGAGCAGTTCTTC.

V and J are TRBV7-2 and TRBJ2-5, with D maybe TRBD1 (5 bases). V was cut by 1 base and J by 5 bases, with 11 bases left in between. This CDR3 is 14 amino acids long. Per the germline V gene, CDR1 is SGHTA and CDR2 is FQGNSA. The DNA for the CDR3 is TGTGCCAGCAGCTTAGAAGTCAGGGCCGAGACCCAGTACTTC. The encoded protein is CASSLEVRAETQYF.

V and J are TRBV29-1 and TRBJ1-2, with D hard to call. Germline CDR1 and CDR2: SQVTM and ANQGSEA. V gave up 1 base and J gave up 0 bases, with 6 bases separating them. The CDR3 runs 13 residues. The CDR3 region has the DNA TGCAGCGTTGAAGGGGTAGCTAACTATGGCTACACCTTC. This gives the protein CSVEGVANYGYTF.